The T cell receptor (beta chain) under discussion was sequenced for a study of T cell responses to AZD1222 COVID-19 vaccine. Points from the study as a whole: Donors were mostly white British, more females; clonal diversity possibly underestimated. Spike-specific TCR breadth rose after two AZD1222 doses, and depth rose as well.

As to this clone: Its antigen is as yet unknown.

Here immunoSEQ multiplex PCR was the method, and the copy in TCRdb shows in-frame clones only, minus some. The data show 90,000 to 110,000 clones, 87% seen once. Second doses were pooled across both intervals (about 4 or about 12 weeks). The CDR3 is 16 amino acids. The germline V gene encodes CDR1 SGHNT and CDR2 YENEEA. The ends were cut back, 1 base at V and 0 bases at J, with 9 bases in the middle. The sample in question was peripheral blood, obtained 28 days after the second AZD1222 dose. This sequence originates from an adult who received the AZD1222 COVID-19 vaccine. The chain couples TRBV11-3 to TRBJ2-2; D uncertain. The CDR3 is CASSLVQASNTGELFF. CDR3 coding DNA: TGTGCCAGCAGCTTAGTCCAGGCGTCGAACACCGGGGAGCTGTTTTTT.